The rows below give T cell receptor beta chains drawn from one sample of a study of cytomegalovirus exposure and HLA in healthy donors. Method: immunoSEQ multiplex PCR; TCRdb's copy keeps in-frame clones and lacks some. Here the sample spans 160,000 or so clones, 70% to 80% being singletons. The sequencing input was PBMCs. Receptors originate from a middle-aged man in good health and CMV-seropositive. Both conserved end residues are part of each CDR3. D genes are given only for firm matches. Size is omitted from some rows. Given values are once, few, many or a class for expanded clones.

v_gene	j_gene	abundance	d_gene	CDR3nt	CDR3aa
TRBV18	TRBJ1-2	-	-	TGTGCCAGCTCACCCAGGACAGCGTATGGCTACACCTTC	CASSPRTAYGYTF
TRBV7-2	TRBJ2-7	-	-	TGTGCCAGCAGCTTAGCCCCCGCCTACGAGCAGTACTTC	CASSLAPAYEQYF
TRBV6-6	TRBJ2-3	once	TRBD1	TGTGCCAGCGGGACAGGGGCCTTTAGCACAGATACGCAGTATTTT	CASGTGAFSTDTQYF
TRBV19	TRBJ2-1	-	TRBD2	TGTGCCAGTAGTCTACTAGCGGGGGCGCCCAGCTCCTACAATGAGCAGTTCTTC	CASSLLAGAPSSYNEQFF
TRBV9	TRBJ2-3	-	-	TGTGCCAGCAGCCTCCTTGACAGCCCTGGGACAGATACGCAGTATTTT	CASSLLDSPGTDTQYF
TRBV30	TRBJ2-7	-	TRBD1	TGTGCCTGGAGTGTCCGGGACAGGGGCCCCTCCTACGAGCAGTACTTC	CAWSVRDRGPSYEQYF
TRBV30	TRBJ1-4	once	-	TGTGCCTGGAGTGTAGAGGGCAGAAAACTGTTTTTT	CAWSVEGRKLFF
TRBV6-5	TRBJ1-5	-	TRBD1	TGTGCCAGCACCGGACAGGGCAGCCGCAATCAGCCCCAGCATTTT	CASTGQGSRNQPQHF
TRBV5-1	TRBJ1-2	-	-	TGCGCCAGCAGCCTAAACACAGGGACCTTAAACTATGGCTACACCTTC	CASSLNTGTLNYGYTF
TRBV9	TRBJ1-2	-	-	TGTGCCAGCAGCGTAGTATCAGGGGACTATGGCTACACCTTC	CASSVVSGDYGYTF
TRBV7-9	TRBJ1-6	few	-	TGTGCCAGCAGCTACGACAATTTCCCACAACCCCTCCACTTT	CASSYDNFPQPLHF
TRBV7-9	TRBJ2-7	-	TRBD1	TGTGCCAGCAGCTCCCGGACAGGGCCCCTCTACGAGCAGTACTTC	CASSSRTGPLYEQYF
TRBV29-1	TRBJ2-1	-	-	TGCAGCGTTGAAAACGTCGGGGGTATAGATGAGCAGTTCTTC	CSVENVGGIDEQFF
TRBV19	TRBJ1-2	-	-	TGTGCCAGTAGTATAGGGGGGGACTATGGCTACACCTTC	CASSIGGDYGYTF
TRBV4-3	TRBJ1-2	-	-	TGCGCCAGCAGCCAAGATCGGGGGGCCGGGACCAGAGAATTC	CASSQDRGAGTREF
TRBV5-1	TRBJ2-3	-	-	TGCGCCAGCAGCTTGATGCGGAGCACAGATACGCAGTATTTT	CASSLMRSTDTQYF
TRBV4-1	TRBJ2-7	-	TRBD1	TGCGCCAGCAGCCAGGCTCCGGGACAGGCCTACGAGCAGTACTTC	CASSQAPGQAYEQYF
TRBV7-6	TRBJ2-7	-	-	TGTGCCAGCAGCCCAACAGAATCCTACGAGCAGTACTTC	CASSPTESYEQYF
TRBV29-1	TRBJ2-2	-	TRBD1	TGCAGCGTTGAACCCGCAAAGACCGCGACAGGGGTGAACACCGGGGAGCTGTTTTTT	CSVEPAKTATGVNTGELFF
TRBV23-1	TRBJ2-2	-	TRBD1	TGCGCCAGCAGTCATCCCCAGGGGGCGCCGACCGGGGAGCTGTTTTTT	CASSHPQGAPTGELFF
TRBV7-2	TRBJ2-2	-	-	TGTGCCAGCAGCTCAACAGCGAACACCGGGGAGCTGTTTTTT	CASSSTANTGELFF
TRBV19	TRBJ2-2	-	TRBD2	TGTGCCAGTACCGACCTCGAGGGGACTAGCGGGGGGCTGAACACCGGGGAGCTGTTTTTT	CASTDLEGTSGGLNTGELFF
TRBV5-1	TRBJ1-1	-	TRBD1	TGCGCCAGCAGCTTGTGGGGACAGGGCTCAATGAACACTGAAGCTTTCTTT	CASSLWGQGSMNTEAFF
TRBV9	TRBJ1-1	-	-	TGTGCCAGCAGTCCCAGGGGAAACACTGAAGCTTTCTTT	CASSPRGNTEAFF
TRBV4-3	TRBJ1-6	-	-	TGCGCCAGCAGCCAAGATGGGGAGTACGGTAATTCACCCCTCCACTTT	CASSQDGEYGNSPLHF
TRBV7-2	TRBJ2-2	few	TRBD2	TGTGCCAGCAGCACAGTTAGCGGGGGGGCCGGGGAGCTGTTTTTT	CASSTVSGGAGELFF
TRBV5-1	TRBJ1-3	-	TRBD1	TGCGCCAGCAGCTGGACTGCAGGGGGAGGTGGAAACACCATATATTTT	CASSWTAGGGGNTIYF
TRBV9	TRBJ2-5	-	-	TGTGCCAGCAGCTCCGACGGGACTGGGGGAGAGACCCAGTACTTC	CASSSDGTGGETQYF
TRBV7-6	TRBJ2-5	-	-	TGTGCCAGCAGCTTAATAGGGAGGGAGACCCAGTACTTC	CASSLIGRETQYF
TRBV19	TRBJ2-7	-	-	TGTGCCAGTAGTATAGATCCGCGATCCTACGAGCAGTACTTC	CASSIDPRSYEQYF
TRBV11-2	TRBJ2-5	once	-	TGTGCCAGCAGCCCCAGCGTAGGGGGGGCCCAAGAGACCCAGTACTTC	CASSPSVGGAQETQYF
TRBV19	TRBJ1-1	-	-	TGTGCCAGTAGTATCGGTATGACAGTTTCGGTTGAAGCTTTCTTT	CASSIGMTVSVEAFF
TRBV7-9	TRBJ2-7	-	TRBD1	TGTGCCAGCAGCCGGGACAGCTCCTACGAGCAGTACTTC	CASSRDSSYEQYF
TRBV7-2	TRBJ2-1	-	TRBD2	TGTGCCAGCAGCTCCAAGCGGGGTACCTCCTACAATGAGCAGTTCTTC	CASSSKRGTSYNEQFF
TRBV9	TRBJ2-1	-	-	TGTGCCAGCAGCGTAATGGGGATCGGGAGTATTGAGCAGTTCTTC	CASSVMGIGSIEQFF
TRBV9	TRBJ1-2	once	TRBD1	TGTGCCAGCAGCGTAGACCCGACAGGGGGCCAACGGGGCTACACCTTC	CASSVDPTGGQRGYTF
TRBV5-6	TRBJ1-5	-	TRBD1	TGTGCCAGCAGCTTGGGAGGGGGCGATCAGCCCCAGCATTTT	CASSLGGGDQPQHF
TRBV4-3	TRBJ2-5	-	-	TGCGCCAGCAGCCAAGACAGGGAAGAGACCCAGTACTTC	CASSQDREETQYF
TRBV5-5	TRBJ2-7	few	-	TGTGCCAGCAGCTTGGTTATATCCTACGAGCAGTACTTC	CASSLVISYEQYF
TRBV6-1	TRBJ2-1	-	-	TGTGCCAGCAGTGAATTCGGGGGCGGGGGTGAGCAGTTCTTC	CASSEFGGGGEQFF
TRBV5-4	TRBJ1-1	-	TRBD1	TGTGCCAGCAGCGCTACTCGAGGACAGGGATCGAACACTGAAGCTTTCTTT	CASSATRGQGSNTEAFF
TRBV18	TRBJ2-7	-	TRBD1	TGTGCCAGCTCACCACCGGCGACAGGGGTCTACGAGCAGTACTTC	CASSPPATGVYEQYF